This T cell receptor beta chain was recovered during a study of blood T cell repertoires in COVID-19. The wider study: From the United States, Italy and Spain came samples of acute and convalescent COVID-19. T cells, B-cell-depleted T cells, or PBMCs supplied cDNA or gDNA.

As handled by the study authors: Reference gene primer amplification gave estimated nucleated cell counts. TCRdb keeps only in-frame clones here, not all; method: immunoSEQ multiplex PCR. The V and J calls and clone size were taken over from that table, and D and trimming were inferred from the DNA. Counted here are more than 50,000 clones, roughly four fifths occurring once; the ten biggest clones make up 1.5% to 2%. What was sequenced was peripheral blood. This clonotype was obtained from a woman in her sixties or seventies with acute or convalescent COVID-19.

CDR3 sequence: CASSYDRNNQPQHF. The CDR3 coding sequence is TGTGCCAGCAGTTATGACAGGAACAATCAGCCCCAGCATTTT. The chain carries TRBV6-5 and TRBJ1-5; D possibly corresponds to TRBD1 (6 bases). Looked up from germline, CDR1 is MNHEY and CDR2 is SVGAGI. The CDR3 length is 14 residues. V gave up 3 bases and J gave up 3 bases, with 9 bases separating them.